A selection of T cell receptor beta chains follows, all from one sample in a study of cytomegalovirus exposure and HLA in healthy donors. Here immunoSEQ multiplex PCR was the method, and the copy in TCRdb shows in-frame clones only, minus some. The repertoire includes around 120,000 clones, about 80% of them detected once, and around 5% sits in the top ten. The sequenced sample was PBMCs. Source of these receptors: a man aged 45-65 years in good health and CMV-seropositive. Each CDR3 is given with its conserved first and last residue. The D gene is left open where the match is weak. Expanded clones get a size class; other rows say once, few or many, or leave the size out.

CDR3nt: TGCGCCAGCAGCGCCCGACTAGTTTCCGAAGAGACCCAGTACTTC
CDR3aa: CASSARLVSEETQYF
j_gene: TRBJ2-5
len: 15
d_gene: .
v_gene: TRBV5-1
abundance: .

CDR3nt: TGTGCCAGCAGCTTAGACCAGGGCTTCTCTCAGCCCCAGCATTTT
CDR3aa: CASSLDQGFSQPQHF
j_gene: TRBJ1-5
len: 15
d_gene: .
v_gene: TRBV7-2
abundance: .

CDR3nt: TGTGCCAGCAGCTTGGCCTGGGCGAACACTGAAGCTTTCTTT
CDR3aa: CASSLAWANTEAFF
j_gene: TRBJ1-1
len: 14
d_gene: .
v_gene: TRBV5-5
abundance: .

CDR3nt: TGTGCCAGCAGTTTTGCCGGGACAGGGACTAAGGAGCAGTACTTC
CDR3aa: CASSFAGTGTKEQYF
j_gene: TRBJ2-7
len: 15
d_gene: TRBD1
v_gene: TRBV28
abundance: .

CDR3nt: TGTGCCAGCAGCCCCGGGAGGGCCTACAATGAGCAGTTCTTC
CDR3aa: CASSPGRAYNEQFF
j_gene: TRBJ2-1
len: 14
d_gene: TRBD2
v_gene: TRBV5-4
abundance: .

CDR3nt: TGTGCCAGCAGTAGGGGACTTGAAGCTTTCTTT
CDR3aa: CASSRGLEAFF
j_gene: TRBJ1-1
len: 11
d_gene: .
v_gene: TRBV6-1
abundance: .

CDR3nt: TGTGCCAGCAGCGCACAGGGTTCCTATAATTCACCCCTCCACTTT
CDR3aa: CASSAQGSYNSPLHF
j_gene: TRBJ1-6
len: 15
d_gene: .
v_gene: TRBV2
abundance: .

CDR3nt: TGTGCCAGCAGTCCGCGGACACCCTACGAGCAGTACTTC
CDR3aa: CASSPRTPYEQYF
j_gene: TRBJ2-7
len: 13
d_gene: .
v_gene: TRBV6-6
abundance: .

CDR3nt: TGCGCCAGCAGCCCGTTTCAGGGGGGTACCTACGAGCAGTACTTC
CDR3aa: CASSPFQGGTYEQYF
j_gene: TRBJ2-7
len: 15
d_gene: .
v_gene: TRBV4-3
abundance: .

CDR3nt: TGTGCCAGCAGCTTAGATAGGACTAGCGGGACCCAGTATTTT
CDR3aa: CASSLDRTSGTQYF
j_gene: TRBJ2-3
len: 14
d_gene: TRBD2
v_gene: TRBV7-2
abundance: .

CDR3nt: TGTGCCAGCAGCGTAGACCCCTTAACTAACAATGAGCAGTTCTTC
CDR3aa: CASSVDPLTNNEQFF
j_gene: TRBJ2-1
len: 15
d_gene: .
v_gene: TRBV9
abundance: .

CDR3nt: TGCGCCAGCAGCTTGGAGGGACAGGGAGGACCCTATAATTCACCCCTCCACTTT
CDR3aa: CASSLEGQGGPYNSPLHF
j_gene: TRBJ1-6
len: 18
d_gene: TRBD1
v_gene: TRBV5-1
abundance: few

CDR3nt: TGTGCCAGCAGTGTCACGCCGGGACTTGGCTACACCTTC
CDR3aa: CASSVTPGLGYTF
j_gene: TRBJ1-2
len: 13
d_gene: .
v_gene: TRBV2
abundance: few